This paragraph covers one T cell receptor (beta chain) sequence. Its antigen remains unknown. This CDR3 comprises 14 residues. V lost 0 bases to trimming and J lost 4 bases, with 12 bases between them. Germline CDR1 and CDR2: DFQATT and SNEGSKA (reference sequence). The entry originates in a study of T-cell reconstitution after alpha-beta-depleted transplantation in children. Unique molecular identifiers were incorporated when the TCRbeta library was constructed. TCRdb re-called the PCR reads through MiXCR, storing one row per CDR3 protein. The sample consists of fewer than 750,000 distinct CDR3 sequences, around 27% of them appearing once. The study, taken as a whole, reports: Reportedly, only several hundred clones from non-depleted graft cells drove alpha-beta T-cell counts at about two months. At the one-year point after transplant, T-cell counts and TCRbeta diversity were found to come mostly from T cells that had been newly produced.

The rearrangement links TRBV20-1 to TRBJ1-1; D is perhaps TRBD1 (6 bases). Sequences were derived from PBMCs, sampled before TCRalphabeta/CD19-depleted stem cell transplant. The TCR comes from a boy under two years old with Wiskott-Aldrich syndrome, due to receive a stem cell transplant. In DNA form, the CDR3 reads TGCAGTGCTAGAGATCCGGGGGCGCCCACTGAAGCTTTCTTT. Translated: CSARDPGAPTEAFF.